One and the same sample provided the 13 T cell receptor beta chains below, sequenced in a study of blood T cell repertoires in COVID-19. This table comes from immunoSEQ multiplex PCR, and its TCRdb copy is limited to in-frame clones, with some not included. The table records around 140,000 clones, about 87% of them present only once. Sequencing used PBMCs or T cells enriched from blood (not recorded which). These TCRs come from a man aged 50 or older in a cohort exposed to, infected with or recovered from COVID-19 (not recorded which).

V gene TRBV19 combines with J gene TRBJ1-2; D unresolved. The CDR3 runs 13 residues. The germline V gene encodes CDR1 LNHDA and CDR2 SQIVND (reference sequence). V was trimmed by 3 bases and J by 5 bases, leaving 10 bases between them. The CDR3 loop is CASSMNSFYGYTF. The CDR3 coding sequence is TGTGCCAGTAGTATGAACAGCTTTTATGGCTACACCTTC.

V usage is TRBV5-6 and J usage is TRBJ1-5; the match to TRBD1 covers 7 bases. Per the germline V gene, CDR1 is SGHDT and CDR2 is YYEEEE. J was trimmed by 6 bases and V by 0 bases; bases with no gene match: 6. There are 15 residues in the CDR3. The CDR3: CASSLGWAGGQPQHF. In DNA, the CDR3 is TGTGCCAGCAGCTTGGGGTGGGCAGGGGGTCAGCCCCAGCATTTT.

This clone has just a few counts. The chain employs TRBV25-1 and TRBJ2-2; a weak D match, TRBD2 (5 bases). This CDR3 contains 11 residues. V lost 5 bases, J lost 7 bases, and 5 bases lay in between. Germline V lookup: CDR1 MGHDK, CDR2 SYGVNS. The CDR3 spells CASSRGGELFF. For the CDR3, the DNA is TGTGCCAGCAGTCGGGGCGGGGAGCTGTTTTTT. Complete variable domain (other parts from reference TRBV25-1 and TRBJ2-2): EADIYQTPRYLVIGTGKKITLECSQTMGHDKMYWYQQDPGMELHLIHYSYGVNSTEKGDLSSESTVSRIRTEHFPLTLESARPSHTSQYLCASSRGGELFFGEGSRLTVL.

V is TRBV11-2 and J is TRBJ2-5; 7 bases line up with TRBD2. Germline assignment: CDR1 SGHAT and CDR2 FQNNGV. J was trimmed by 5 bases and V by 5 bases; bases with no gene match: 2. This CDR3 region has 12 residues. The DNA of the CDR3 is TGTGCCAGCAGCATCGGGGGGGAGACCCAGTACTTC. Translated: CASSIGGETQYF.

Here the CDR3 reads CASSPTWDSSYEQYF. CDR3 in DNA: TGTGCCAGCAGCCCTACATGGGACTCCTCCTACGAGCAGTACTTC. The chain couples TRBV3-1 (or the pseudogene TRBV3-2) to TRBJ2-7, with D possibly being TRBD2 (6 bases). The CDR3 is 15 residues long. Deletions cut 4 bases from V and 0 bases from J, with 13 bases between. Germline V gene lookup returns CDR1 LGHDT and CDR2 YNNKEL (reference sequence).

The V gene is TRBV6-2 or TRBV6-3, the J gene TRBJ1-1; no clear D. CDR3 length: 16 amino acids. The V and J ends lost 2 bases and 0 bases respectively, with 13 bases between them. Germline V gene sequence: CDR1 MNHEY, CDR2 SVGEGT. The CDR3 protein is CASSYSQTTMNTEAFF. CDR3 bases: TGTGCCAGCAGTTACAGTCAGACTACAATGAACACTGAAGCTTTCTTT.

The gene calls are TRBV9 and TRBJ1-2; TRBD1 might be the D (5 bases). Germline V gene lookup returns CDR1 SGDLS and CDR2 YYNGEE. V dropped 0 bases and J dropped 4 bases, with 10 bases sitting between them. This CDR3 comprises 14 residues. DNA for the CDR3: TGTGCCAGCAGCGTAGCCAGGGAACGCTATGGCTACACCTTC. Its protein product is CASSVARERYGYTF.

This chain links TRBV10-3 with TRBJ2-7, with D possibly TRBD2 on 5 matching bases. V gave up 3 bases and J gave up 6 bases, with 15 bases separating them. Germline CDR1 ENHRY, CDR2 SYGVKD. The CDR3 extends over 14 amino acids. CDR3 residues: CAISEGLASTEQYF. The CDR3 DNA follows: TGTGCCATCAGTGAAGGCCTAGCCTCGACCGAGCAGTACTTC.

This chain uses TRBV19 with TRBJ2-2; the match to TRBD1 covers 11 bases. The V segment lost 6 bases and the J segment 5 bases; nucleotides outside the gene matches: 5. Germline-derived CDR1 and CDR2 are LNHDA and SQIVND (reference sequence). The CDR3 sequence is 15 residues long. The CDR3 protein is CASRSGQGGTGELFF. For the CDR3, the DNA is TGTGCCAGTAGGTCGGGACAGGGGGGAACCGGGGAGCTGTTTTTT.

This CDR3 reads CASRERTVGTRWETQYF. For the CDR3, the DNA is TGTGCCAGCAGGGAAAGGACCGTTGGGACTAGGTGGGAGACCCAGTACTTC. The V gene is TRBV2, the J gene TRBJ2-5, with 8 bases identical to TRBD2. Germline loops: CDR1 SNHLY, CDR2 FYNNEI. The CDR3 sequence is 17 residues long. V was clipped by 6 bases and J by 5 bases; unmatched bases: 17.

The chain carries TRBV9 and TRBJ2-2; 8 bases map to TRBD2. Germline V gene sequence: CDR1 SGDLS, CDR2 YYNGEE. Trimming at V came to 7 bases and at J to 3 bases, leaving 14 bases not matched to a gene. The CDR3 has 17 amino acids. CDR3 bases: TGTGCCAGCTCTCGAAGCGGAGCGGGAGCCTACACCGGGGAGCTGTTTTTT. This encodes CASSRSGAGAYTGELFF. The variable domain in full, with the rest retrieved from reference TRBV9 and TRBJ2-2, is DSGVTQTPKHLITATGQRVTLRCSPRSGDLSVYWYQQSLDQGLQFLIQYYNGEERAKGNILERFSAQQFPDLHSELNLSSLELGDSALYFCASSRSGAGAYTGELFFGEGSRLTVL.

This clone showed up just once. The genes are TRBV2 and TRBJ2-3; D might be TRBD2 (5 bases). CDR3 length: 12 amino acids. From germline, CDR1 is SNHLY and CDR2 FYNNEI. The V end was cut by 6 bases, the J end by 11 bases, with 15 bases between. Here the CDR3 DNA reads TGTGCCAGCAGCCAGATTGCCGCGGGGCAGTATTTT. This translates into CASSQIAAGQYF.

This chain uses TRBV5-1 with TRBJ2-3; the match to TRBD2 covers 8 bases. Germline CDR1 and CDR2: SGHRS and YFSETQ. The CDR3 extends over 14 amino acids. V lost 0 bases, J lost 10 bases, and 7 bases stayed unmatched. The CDR3 DNA sequence: TGCGCCAGCAGCTTGGGACCCTCTAGCGGGTCGCAGTATTTT. It yields the protein CASSLGPSSGSQYF.